The 13 T cell receptor beta chains given below trace back to one sample, sequenced in a study of T cells in Graves' hyperthyroidism and ophthalmopathy. The source material, RNA transcripts, was used to amplify TCR beta CDR3 regions. The HTBI primer set drove a first-round RT-PCR of the TCR CDR3. TCRdb itself ran the multiplex PCR reads through MiXCR, one entry per CDR3 protein. The repertoire holds roughly 400,000 distinct CDR3 sequences, over 13% seen once, with 25% to 30% in the top ten. Sequencing was carried out using blood. These receptors were obtained from a man aged 45-65 years with Graves' ophthalmopathy.

As concerns this clonotype: A much larger clone differs from this one at a single base, so this may be a read error. This chain uses TRBV18 with TRBJ2-1, with D hard to call. CDR1 is KGHSH, CDR2 LQKENI, per germline. The CDR3 extends over 15 amino acids. CDR3 loop: CASPPVAHSYNEQFF. In nucleotides, the CDR3 is TGTGCCAGCCCACCTGTCGCCCACTCCTACAATGAGCAGTTCTTC.

Many counts were recorded for this clonotype. The chain carries TRBV20-1 and TRBJ1-5, with no clear D. Germline V gives CDR1 DFQATT, CDR2 SNEGSKA (reference sequence). The ends were cut back, 5 bases at V and 2 bases at J, with 19 bases in the middle. The CDR3 contains 16 residues. CDR3 region: CSAQKGSVSRNQPQHF. CDR3 nucleotide sequence: TGCAGTGCTCAAAAAGGGAGTGTTTCGCGCAATCAGCCCCAGCATTTT.

This clonotype was counted many times. V is TRBV3-1 and J is TRBJ2-7, with D unresolved. Per germline, CDR1 LGHDT and CDR2 YNNKEL (reference sequence). Trimming took off 5 bases at V and 2 bases at J, with 10 bases between the two ends. The CDR3 runs 13 residues. The CDR3 bases are TGTGCCAGCAGCAAGGACGTAGCCTACGAGCAGTACTTC. It is translated as CASSKDVAYEQYF.

This clonotype was observed at least ten times. J is TRBJ2-2 and V is TRBV3-1; D is perhaps TRBD2 (6 bases). The CDR3 is made up of 17 amino acids. Germline lookup yields CDR1 LGHDT and CDR2 YNNKEL (reference sequence). Trimming cost V 1 base and J 3 bases, with 15 bases left between them. The CDR3 protein is CASSQVGSGGHTGELFF. The CDR3 DNA is TGTGCCAGCAGCCAAGTCGGTAGCGGAGGACACACCGGGGAGCTGTTTTTT.

This clonotype appeared a few times. V gene TRBV19 combines with J gene TRBJ1-1, with 10 bases identical to TRBD1. Trimming at V came to 5 bases and at J to 3 bases, leaving 15 bases not matched to a gene. CDR3 size: 18 residues. Germline V gene data show CDR1 as LNHDA and CDR2 as SQIVND (reference sequence). The DNA for the CDR3 is TGTGCCAGTAGTTCGACGGGACAGGGGATATTATTGTACACTGAAGCTTTCTTT. Translated, it gives CASSSTGQGILLYTEAFF.

This clonotype was detected ten times or more. The CDR3 here is CASSLGAETYEQYF. In DNA, the CDR3 is TGTGCCAGCAGCTTAGGGGCAGAAACCTACGAGCAGTACTTC. This rearrangement joins TRBV7-9 to TRBJ2-7; D call uncertain. Trimming shortened V by 1 base and J by 2 bases, and 9 bases separated the two germline ends. CDR3 size: 14 residues. Germline loops: CDR1 SEHNR, CDR2 FQNEAQ (reference sequence).

This clonotype appeared many times. The rearrangement uses TRBV11-2 and TRBJ2-1; TRBD2 might be the D (5 bases). V lost 2 bases and J 5 bases, leaving 10 bases between the germline ends. In germline, CDR1 is SGHAT, CDR2 FQNNGV. This CDR3 has 14 amino acids. The CDR3: CASSLRRFDNEQFF. The CDR3, as DNA: TGTGCCAGCAGCTTACGGAGGTTCGACAATGAGCAGTTCTTC.

The chain's CDR3 is CASSLQEPNEKLFF. CDR3 nucleotides: TGCGCCAGCAGCTTACAGGAACCTAATGAAAAACTGTTTTTT. The chain combines TRBV5-1 with TRBJ1-4, with D possibly being TRBD1 (5 bases). The germline gives CDR1 SGHRS, CDR2 YFSETQ. There are 14 residues in the CDR3. V was trimmed by 2 bases and J by 3 bases, leaving 8 bases between them. Complete variable domain (other parts from reference TRBV5-1 and TRBJ1-4): KAGVTQTPRYLIKTRGQQVTLSCSPISGHRSVSWYQQTPGQGLQFLFEYFSETQRNKGNFPGRFSGRQFSNSRSEMNVSTLELGDSALYLCASSLQEPNEKLFFGSGTQLSVL.

This clonotype was detected ten times or more. The V call is TRBV18, the J call TRBJ2-3; 14 bases line up with TRBD2. Germline CDR1 is KGHSH and CDR2 is LQKENI. Trimming at V came to 2 bases and at J to 4 bases, leaving 5 bases not matched to a gene. The CDR3 length is 17 residues. The CDR3 DNA reads TGTGCCAGCTCACCAGGGAAGACTAGCGGGAGGGCAGATACGCAGTATTTT. Translated, it gives CASSPGKTSGRADTQYF.

This clonotype has ten or more counts. This sequence joins TRBV7-6 and TRBJ1-1; the D is unclear. The CDR3 covers 13 residues. From germline, CDR1 is SGHVS and CDR2 FNYEAQ. With 5 bases removed from V and 5 bases from J, the gap between germline ends came to 12 bases. In nucleotides, the CDR3 is TGTGCCAGCAGCCAAGGACTGACGACTGAAGCTTTCTTT. Its translation: CASSQGLTTEAFF.

This clonotype came up many times. DNA for the CDR3: TGTGCCAGCAGTTTATCCCGACCGGGAGATACGCAGTATTTT. Protein: CASSLSRPGDTQYF. This rearrangement joins TRBV28 to TRBJ2-3, with unresolved D. The CDR3 sequence is 14 residues long. V was trimmed by 1 base and J by 5 bases, leaving 10 bases between them. Germline assignment: CDR1 MDHEN and CDR2 SYDVKM.

The genes are TRBV6-2 or TRBV6-3 and TRBJ2-3; possibly TRBD2 for D (6 bases). The CDR3 has 15 residues. Germline-derived CDR1 and CDR2 are MNHEY and SVGEGT. The V end lost 0 bases, the J end lost 3 bases, and 10 bases lay between the germline ends. CDR3 protein: CASSYSGGPTDTQYF. The DNA for the CDR3 is TGTGCCAGCAGTTACTCAGGAGGGCCAACAGATACGCAGTATTTT.

Note on this clonotype: One junction end disagrees with the germline gene, perhaps due to a read error. This chain connects TRBV4-1 to TRBJ2-1; D is unclear. Germline-derived CDR1 and CDR2 are MGHRA and YSYEKL. The CDR3 length is 15 residues. DNA for the CDR3: TGCGCCAGCAGCCCCCGTCAGGCAATATACAATGAGCAGTCCTTC. Translation: CASSPRQAIYNEQSF.